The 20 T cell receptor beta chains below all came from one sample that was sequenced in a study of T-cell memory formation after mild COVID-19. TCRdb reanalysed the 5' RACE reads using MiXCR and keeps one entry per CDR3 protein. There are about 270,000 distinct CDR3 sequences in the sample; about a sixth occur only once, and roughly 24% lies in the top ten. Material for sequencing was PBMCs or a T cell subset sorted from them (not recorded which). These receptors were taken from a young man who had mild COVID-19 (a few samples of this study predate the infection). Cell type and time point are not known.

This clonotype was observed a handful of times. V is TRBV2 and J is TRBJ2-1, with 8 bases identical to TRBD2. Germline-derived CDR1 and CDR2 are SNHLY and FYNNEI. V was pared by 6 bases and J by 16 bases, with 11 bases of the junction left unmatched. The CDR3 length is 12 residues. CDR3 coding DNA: TGTGCCAGCAGCTCCACCGGGACTAGTCTTTTCTTC. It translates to CASSSTGTSLFF.

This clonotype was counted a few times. CDR3 nucleotide sequence: TGCGCCAGCAGCTTGACAGTACGAGAAAAACTGTTTTTT. Translating it yields CASSLTVREKLFF. The chain carries TRBV5-1 and TRBJ1-4; D is unresolved. Germline values: CDR1 SGHRS, CDR2 YFSETQ. The V gene lost 1 base and the J gene lost 8 bases, with 9 bases spanning the gap. The CDR3 is 13 amino acids.

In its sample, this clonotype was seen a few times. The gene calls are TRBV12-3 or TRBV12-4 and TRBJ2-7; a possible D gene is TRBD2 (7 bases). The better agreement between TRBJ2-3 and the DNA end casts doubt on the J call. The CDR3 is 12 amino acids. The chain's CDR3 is CASSLGGLEQYF. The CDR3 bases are TGTGCCAGCAGTTTGGGGGGGCTAGAGCAGTATTTT.

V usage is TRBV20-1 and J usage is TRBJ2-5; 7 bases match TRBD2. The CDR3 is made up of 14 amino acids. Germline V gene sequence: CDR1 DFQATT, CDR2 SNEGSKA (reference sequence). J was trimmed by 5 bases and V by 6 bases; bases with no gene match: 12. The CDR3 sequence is CSAPQLSGGETQYF. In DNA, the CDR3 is TGCAGTGCACCACAGTTATCCGGGGGGGAGACCCAGTACTTC.

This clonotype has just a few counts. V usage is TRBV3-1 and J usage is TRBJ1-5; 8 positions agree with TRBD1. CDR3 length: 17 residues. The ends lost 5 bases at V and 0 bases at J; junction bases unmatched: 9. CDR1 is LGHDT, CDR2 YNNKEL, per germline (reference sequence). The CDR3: CASSADRGGYSNQPQHF. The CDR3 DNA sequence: TGTGCCAGCAGCGCAGACAGGGGAGGTTATAGCAATCAGCCCCAGCATTTT. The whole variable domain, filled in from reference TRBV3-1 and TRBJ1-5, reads DTAVSQTPKYLVTQMGNDKSIKCEQNLGHDTMYWYKQDSKKFLKIMFSYNNKELIINETVPNRFSPKSPDKAHLNLHINSLELGDSAVYFCASSADRGGYSNQPQHFGDGTRLSIL.

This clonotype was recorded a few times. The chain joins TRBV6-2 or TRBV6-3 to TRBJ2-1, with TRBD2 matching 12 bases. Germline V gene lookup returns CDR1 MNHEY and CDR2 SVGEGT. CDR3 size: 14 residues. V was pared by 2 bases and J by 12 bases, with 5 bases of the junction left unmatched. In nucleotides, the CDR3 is TGTGCCAGCAGTTACGCTAGCGGGGGGGCTGGGCAGTTCTTC. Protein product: CASSYASGGAGQFF.

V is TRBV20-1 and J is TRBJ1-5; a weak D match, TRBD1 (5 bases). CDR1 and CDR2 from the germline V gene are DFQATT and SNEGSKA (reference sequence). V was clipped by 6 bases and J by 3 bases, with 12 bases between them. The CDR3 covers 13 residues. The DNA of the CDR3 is TGCAGTGCCACTACGGACAACAATCAGCCCCAGCATTTT. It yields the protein CSATTDNNQPQHF.

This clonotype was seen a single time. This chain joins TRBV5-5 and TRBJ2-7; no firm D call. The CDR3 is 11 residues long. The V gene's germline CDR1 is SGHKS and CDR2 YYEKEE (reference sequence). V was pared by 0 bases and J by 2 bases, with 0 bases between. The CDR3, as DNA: TGTGCCAGCAGCTTGGCCTACGAGCAGTACGTC. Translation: CASSLAYEQYV.

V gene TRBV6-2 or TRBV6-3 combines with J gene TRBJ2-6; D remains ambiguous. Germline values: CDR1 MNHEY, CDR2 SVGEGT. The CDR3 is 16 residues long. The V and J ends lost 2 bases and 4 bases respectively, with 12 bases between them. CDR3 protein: CASSYGEAMGANVLTF. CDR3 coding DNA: TGTGCCAGCAGTTACGGAGAGGCTATGGGGGCCAACGTCCTGACTTTC.

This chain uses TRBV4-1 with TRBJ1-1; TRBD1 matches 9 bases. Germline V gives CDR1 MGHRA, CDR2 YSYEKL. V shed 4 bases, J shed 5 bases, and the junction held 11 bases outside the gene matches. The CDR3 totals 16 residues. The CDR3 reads CASSRPPGQGWTEAFF. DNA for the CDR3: TGCGCCAGCAGCCGCCCTCCGGGACAGGGTTGGACTGAAGCTTTCTTT.

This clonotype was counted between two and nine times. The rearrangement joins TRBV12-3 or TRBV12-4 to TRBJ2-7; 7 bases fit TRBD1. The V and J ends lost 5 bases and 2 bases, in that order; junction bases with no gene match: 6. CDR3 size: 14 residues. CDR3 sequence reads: CASSKGDRPYEQYV. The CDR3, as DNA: TGTGCCAGCAGTAAGGGGGACAGACCCTACGAGCAGTACGTC.

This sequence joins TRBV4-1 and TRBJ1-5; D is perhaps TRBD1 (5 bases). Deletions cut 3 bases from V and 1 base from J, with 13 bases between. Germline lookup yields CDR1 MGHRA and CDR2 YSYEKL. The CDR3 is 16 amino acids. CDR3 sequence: CASSHLVGDSNQPQHF. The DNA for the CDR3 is TGCGCCAGCAGCCACCTCGTCGGGGACAGCAATCAGCCCCAGCATTTT.

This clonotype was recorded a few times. The CDR3 DNA sequence: TGCGCCAGCAGCCGCGACGGGGCCCCGGGGACCCAGTACTTC. Protein sequence: CASSRDGAPGTQYF. V gene TRBV5-1 combines with J gene TRBJ2-5; D could derive from TRBD1 or TRBD2 (5 bases each). CDR1 is SGHRS and CDR2 is YFSETQ in the germline V gene. The CDR3 covers 14 residues. The V end was cut by 4 bases, the J end by 7 bases, with 17 bases between.

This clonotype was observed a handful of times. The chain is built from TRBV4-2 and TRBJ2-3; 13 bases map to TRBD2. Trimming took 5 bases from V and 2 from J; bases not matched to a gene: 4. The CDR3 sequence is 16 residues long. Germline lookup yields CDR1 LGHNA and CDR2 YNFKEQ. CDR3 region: CASSVGLAGFTDTQYF. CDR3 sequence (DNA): TGTGCCAGCAGCGTGGGACTAGCGGGGTTCACAGATACGCAGTATTTT.

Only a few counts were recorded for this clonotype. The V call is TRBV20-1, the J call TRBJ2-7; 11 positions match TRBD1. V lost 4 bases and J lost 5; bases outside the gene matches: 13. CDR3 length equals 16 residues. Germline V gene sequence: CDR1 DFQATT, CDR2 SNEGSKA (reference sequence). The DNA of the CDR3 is TGCAGTGCTATTCTAGCGCTGGGACAGGGGGTCGACGAGCAGTACTTC. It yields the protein CSAILALGQGVDEQYF.

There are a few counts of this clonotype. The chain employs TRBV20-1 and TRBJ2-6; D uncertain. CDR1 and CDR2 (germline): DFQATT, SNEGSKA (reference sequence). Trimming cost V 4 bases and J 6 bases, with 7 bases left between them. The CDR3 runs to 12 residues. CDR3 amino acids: CSAKSVANVLTF. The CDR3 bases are TGCAGTGCTAAGAGCGTGGCCAACGTCCTGACTTTC.

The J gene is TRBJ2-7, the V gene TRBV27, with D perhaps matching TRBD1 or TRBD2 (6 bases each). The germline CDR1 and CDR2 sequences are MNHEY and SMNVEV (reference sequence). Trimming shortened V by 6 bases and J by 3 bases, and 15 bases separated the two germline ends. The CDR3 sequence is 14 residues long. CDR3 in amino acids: CASRGGLAVYEQYF. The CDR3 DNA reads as TGTGCCAGCAGGGGGGGCCTAGCCGTCTACGAGCAGTACTTC.

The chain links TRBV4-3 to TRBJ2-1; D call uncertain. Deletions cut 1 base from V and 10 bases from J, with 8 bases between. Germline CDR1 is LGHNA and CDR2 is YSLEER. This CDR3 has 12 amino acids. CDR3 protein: CASSQVRSEQFF. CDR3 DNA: TGCGCCAGCAGCCAAGTTCGGTCCGAGCAGTTCTTC.

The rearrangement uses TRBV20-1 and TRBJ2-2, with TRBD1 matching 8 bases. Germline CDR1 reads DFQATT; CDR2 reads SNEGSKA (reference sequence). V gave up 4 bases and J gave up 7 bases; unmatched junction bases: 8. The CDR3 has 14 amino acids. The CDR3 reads CSATGTGVFGELFF. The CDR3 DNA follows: TGCAGTGCTACAGGGACAGGAGTTTTCGGGGAGCTGTTTTTT.

Here the CDR3 reads CASSQVGGSDTQYF. CDR3 nucleotide sequence: TGTGCCAGCAGCCAGGTGGGGGGGTCAGATACGCAGTATTTT. The chain couples TRBV7-2 to TRBJ2-3, with 7 bases that match TRBD2. With V trimmed by 5 bases and J by 4 bases, 6 bases remained unmatched. Germline CDR1 SGHTA, CDR2 FQGNSA. The CDR3 totals 14 residues.